This T cell receptor (beta chain) stems from a study of identifying expanded T cells in peripheral blood. The repertoire was sequenced with immunoSEQ multiplex PCR; TCRdb's copy has only in-frame clones and lacks some. The sample has around 100,000 clones; more than 70% are singletons. V was trimmed by 3 bases and J by 8 bases, leaving 14 bases between them. The CDR3 sequence is 13 residues long. CDR1 and CDR2 from the germline V gene are SQVTM and ANQGSEA. Healthy donors had no documented immune events, such as infections, while sampled. The rearrangement joins TRBV29-1 to TRBJ2-1; D gene uncertain. Sequencing used blood. The source is a person aged 18 to 75 in good health. The CDR3, as DNA: TGCAGCGTTGACGGGCAGGTTAGGGATGAGCAGTTCTTC. Translation gives CSVDGQVRDEQFF.